A selection of T cell receptor beta chains follows, all from one sample in a study of cytomegalovirus exposure and HLA in healthy donors. Here immunoSEQ multiplex PCR was the method, and the copy in TCRdb shows in-frame clones only, minus some. The sample has about 110,000 clones; approximately 96% are singletons. The material sequenced was PBMCs. All receptors come from a woman aged 18-29 years in good health and CMV-seronegative. Each CDR3 is given with its conserved first and last residue. A D gene is named only where the DNA matches it firmly. Clone size is given for some rows only: seen once, a few or many times, or a class if the clone is expanded.

clone_size,d_call,j_call,v_call,cdr3_length,cdr3_aa,cdr3_nt
once,TRBD1,TRBJ1-5,TRBV11-2,15,CASSFSGGNNQPQHF,TGTGCCAGCAGCTTTTCAGGGGGCAACAATCAGCCCCAGCATTTT
.,TRBD1,TRBJ1-5,TRBV27,18,CASSHLGTGGPRNQPQHF,TGTGCCAGCAGCCACCTCGGGACAGGGGGCCCTCGCAATCAGCCCCAGCATTTT
.,TRBD2,TRBJ2-2,TRBV11-2,17,CASSLWRGGGASGELFF,TGTGCCAGCAGCTTATGGCGAGGCGGGGGGGCCTCCGGGGAGCTGTTTTTT
.,TRBD1,TRBJ1-2,TRBV11-2,13,CASSPTGSYGYTF,TGTGCCAGCAGCCCGACAGGGTCCTATGGCTACACCTTC
.,.,TRBJ1-4,TRBV28,15,CASSLGGGAREKLFF,TGTGCCAGCAGTTTAGGAGGGGGGGCGCGCGAAAAACTGTTTTTT
.,.,TRBJ1-4,TRBV2,13,CASSRGDNEKLFF,TGTGCCAGCAGCCGGGGAGATAATGAAAAACTGTTTTTT
.,TRBD1,TRBJ2-2,TRBV7-3,16,CASSSSGTGEVGELFF,TGTGCCAGCAGCTCTTCCGGGACAGGGGAGGTCGGGGAGCTGTTTTTT
.,TRBD1,TRBJ1-5,TRBV27,16,CASSPSDRGRNQPQHF,TGTGCCAGCAGTCCCTCCGACAGGGGGCGCAATCAGCCCCAGCATTTT
.,TRBD2,TRBJ2-2,TRBV4-1,19,CASSPRSWTSGRGTGELFF,TGCGCCAGCAGCCCCAGGTCCTGGACTAGCGGGCGCGGCACCGGGGAGCTGTTTTTT
once,TRBD1,TRBJ1-1,TRBV4-2,13,CASSQADRGSAFF,TGTGCCAGCAGCCAAGCAGACAGGGGGTCAGCTTTCTTT
.,.,TRBJ2-1,TRBV27,16,CASRSQLGRKYNEQFF,TGTGCCAGCAGGTCACAATTAGGGAGGAAGTACAATGAGCAGTTCTTC
.,.,TRBJ1-6,TRBV7-9,14,CASSSTVYNSPLHF,TGTGCCAGCAGCTCAACGGTTTATAATTCACCCCTCCACTTT
.,.,TRBJ1-1,TRBV9,17,CASSVGAGEGSFTEAFF,TGTGCCAGCAGCGTAGGAGCCGGGGAAGGTAGCTTCACTGAAGCTTTCTTT
.,TRBD2,TRBJ2-1,TRBV2,14,CASSLAGGPYEQFF,TGTGCCAGCAGTCTAGCGGGGGGGCCCTATGAGCAGTTCTTC
.,.,TRBJ1-2,TRBV18,14,CASSQENFPYGYTF,TGTGCCAGCTCACAAGAGAACTTCCCCTATGGCTACACCTTC
.,TRBD1,TRBJ2-5,TRBV7-8,16,CASSLSWTGEQETQYF,TGTGCCAGCAGCTTATCCTGGACAGGCGAACAAGAGACCCAGTACTTC
.,.,TRBJ2-2,TRBV9,14,CASSMGGRTGELFF,TGTGCCAGCAGCATGGGGGGTAGGACCGGGGAGCTGTTTTTT
.,.,TRBJ2-7,TRBV12-2,14,CASHLPLAPYEQYF,TGTGCAAGTCACTTACCGCTAGCGCCCTACGAGCAGTACTTC
once,.,TRBJ2-5,TRBV7-3,14,CASSPTSHRETQYF,TGTGCCAGCAGCCCCACTAGTCACCGAGAGACCCAGTACTTC
.,TRBD1,TRBJ2-7,TRBV4-3,13,CASSPYRGYEQYF,TGCGCCAGCAGCCCATACAGGGGTTACGAGCAGTACTTC
.,TRBD1,TRBJ1-2,TRBV19,15,CASSAPGQGLGGYTF,TGTGCCAGTAGTGCTCCGGGACAGGGACTCGGCGGCTACACCTTC
.,TRBD2,TRBJ2-7,TRBV7-9,17,CASSKRTSGFSSYEQYF,TGTGCCAGCAGCAAACGGACTAGCGGCTTTAGCTCCTACGAGCAGTACTTC
.,TRBD1,TRBJ1-3,TRBV5-1,15,CASSRGTGSGNTIYF,TGCGCCAGCAGCAGGGGGACAGGCTCTGGAAACACCATATATTTT
.,TRBD2,TRBJ2-5,TRBV28,16,CASSLGLAGGQETQYF,TGTGCCAGCAGTTTAGGGCTAGCGGGGGGACAAGAGACCCAGTACTTC
.,TRBD1,TRBJ2-2,TRBV19,15,CASSIEGGRTGELFF,TGTGCCAGTAGTATAGAAGGGGGCCGCACCGGGGAGCTGTTTTTT
.,TRBD1,TRBJ2-4,TRBV28,14,CASSDRGRVDIQYF,TGTGCCAGCAGCGACAGGGGGCGAGTAGACATTCAGTACTTC
.,TRBD2,TRBJ2-3,TRBV6-5,16,CASSSSGGYSTDTQYF,TGTGCCAGCAGTTCCAGCGGGGGTTACAGCACAGATACGCAGTATTTT
.,TRBD1,TRBJ2-7,TRBV12-5,15,CASGNPGTEEFEQYF,TGTGCTAGTGGTAACCCCGGGACAGAGGAATTCGAGCAGTACTTC
.,.,TRBJ2-5,TRBV7-2,15,CASSLAPTGSETQYF,TGTGCCAGCAGCTTAGCCCCCACAGGGAGTGAGACCCAGTACTTC
.,.,TRBJ2-1,TRBV21-1,16,CASSKAAGVYYNEQFF,TGTGCCAGCAGCAAAGCGGCAGGTGTGTACTACAATGAGCAGTTCTTC
few,.,TRBJ1-2,TRBV19,13,CASSEDIGYGYTF,TGTGCCAGTAGTGAGGACATAGGCTATGGCTACACCTTC
.,.,TRBJ2-2,TRBV7-2,17,CASSFGPTEANTGELFF,TGTGCCAGCAGCTTTGGCCCGACAGAGGCGAACACCGGGGAGCTGTTTTTT
.,TRBD1,TRBJ1-6,TRBV19,17,CASSGRDRGPYNSPLHF,TGTGCCAGTAGCGGCCGGGACAGGGGACCCTATAATTCACCCCTCCACTTT
.,TRBD1,TRBJ1-5,TRBV18,15,CASSLNGQGAQPQHF,TGTGCCAGCTCACTTAACGGACAGGGGGCACAGCCCCAGCATTTT
.,TRBD1,TRBJ1-6,TRBV7-8,18,CASSQGGLGQGFNSPLHF,TGTGCCAGCAGCCAAGGGGGATTAGGACAGGGTTTTAATTCACCCCTCCACTTT
.,TRBD2,TRBJ2-7,TRBV6-4,15,CASSVGSGGAYEQYF,TGTGCCAGCAGTGTTGGTAGCGGGGGGGCCTACGAGCAGTACTTC
.,.,TRBJ2-3,TRBV18,13,CASSGQSTDTQYF,TGTGCCAGCTCCGGACAGAGCACAGATACGCAGTATTTT
.,TRBD2,TRBJ2-3,TRBV7-2,16,CASSFKRGGVRDTQYF,TGTGCCAGCAGCTTCAAGCGGGGGGGGGTCAGGGATACGCAGTATTTT
.,.,TRBJ2-1,TRBV7-2,12,CASRYPRGEQFF,TGTGCCAGCAGATACCCCCGGGGTGAGCAGTTCTTC
.,TRBD1,TRBJ1-4,TRBV5-8,16,CASSQGTATTNEKLFF,TGTGCCAGCAGCCAAGGGACAGCGACAACTAATGAAAAACTGTTTTTT
.,.,TRBJ1-1,TRBV6-5,15,CASSFSRNSDTEAFF,TGTGCCAGCAGTTTTTCCAGGAATTCAGACACTGAAGCTTTCTTT
.,TRBD1,TRBJ2-7,TRBV5-4,16,CASSPGPGGYEGEQYF,TGTGCCAGCAGCCCAGGACCAGGGGGCTACGAAGGCGAGCAGTACTTC
once,TRBD2,TRBJ2-5,TRBV5-1,16,CASSLYRGGPQETQYF,TGCGCCAGCAGCTTGTATCGCGGGGGACCCCAAGAGACCCAGTACTTC
.,TRBD1,TRBJ1-5,TRBV7-8,14,CASSPTGGIPPQHF,TGTGCCAGCAGCCCGACAGGGGGAATACCTCCCCAGCATTTT
.,.,TRBJ2-2,TRBV9,18,CASSPTPDASASTGELFF,TGTGCCAGCAGCCCTACCCCTGACGCCAGCGCTTCCACCGGGGAGCTGTTTTTT
.,TRBD1,TRBJ2-7,TRBV5-1,14,CASSAGTDSYEQYF,TGCGCCAGCAGTGCCGGGACAGACTCCTACGAGCAGTACTTC
.,.,TRBJ2-3,TRBV2,11,CASSYTDTQYF,TGTGCCAGCAGTTACACAGATACGCAGTATTTT
.,.,TRBJ2-2,TRBV5-1,17,CASSLGHSRAGTGELFF,TGCGCCAGCAGCTTGGGCCACTCCCGTGCGGGTACCGGGGAGCTGTTTTTT
.,TRBD1,TRBJ1-1,TRBV4-1,18,CASSPQGQGRRMNTEAFF,TGCGCCAGCAGCCCCCAGGGACAGGGGCGACGGATGAACACTGAAGCTTTCTTT
.,TRBD2,TRBJ2-7,TRBV4-3,17,CASSQTPGLAGYYEQHF,TGCGCCAGCAGCCAAACCCCCGGGTTAGCGGGGTACTACGAGCAGCACTTC
.,TRBD2,TRBJ2-7,TRBV5-4,14,CASSVGGGAYEQYF,TGTGCCAGCAGCGTCGGCGGGGGGGCCTACGAGCAGTACTTC
once,TRBD1,TRBJ1-4,TRBV2,14,CASSRQGAGEKLFF,TGTGCCAGCAGTCGCCAGGGGGCAGGCGAAAAACTGTTTTTT
.,.,TRBJ1-4,TRBV30,13,CAWSGQHNEKLFF,TGTGCCTGGAGTGGACAGCATAATGAAAAACTGTTTTTT
.,.,TRBJ1-1,TRBV19,13,CASSGQANTEAFF,TGTGCCAGTAGCGGTCAGGCGAACACTGAAGCTTTCTTT
.,TRBD1,TRBJ2-7,TRBV10-3,15,CAISGTGTGIIEQYF,TGTGCCATCAGTGGCACCGGGACAGGGATTATCGAGCAGTACTTC
.,.,TRBJ1-1,TRBV19,12,CASSYRYTEAFF,TGTGCCAGTAGTTACAGGTACACTGAAGCTTTCTTT
.,.,TRBJ2-2,TRBV7-3,14,CASSQDWNTGELFF,TGTGCCAGCAGCCAGGACTGGAACACCGGGGAGCTGTTTTTT